A selection of T cell receptor beta chains follows, all from one sample in a study of T cell responses to AZD1222 COVID-19 vaccine. The protocol was immunoSEQ multiplex PCR, while the TCRdb copy is restricted to in-frame clones and leaves out a portion. Here the sample spans fewer than 120,000 clones, 85% to 90% being singletons. Material: peripheral blood, obtained 28 days after the second AZD1222 dose. These TCRs come from an adult who received the AZD1222 COVID-19 vaccine. Each CDR3 is given with its conserved first and last residue. A D gene is named only where the DNA matches it firmly. Part of the rows lack a size; the others show once, few, many or a class for expanded clones.

D	V	J	size	DNA	CDR3
-	TRBV7-6	TRBJ1-1	-	TGTGCCAGCAGCTTACCCCTGGGTACTGAAGCTTTCTTT	CASSLPLGTEAFF
-	TRBV7-6	TRBJ2-2	-	TGTGCCACCAAACTTGGCCCCAACACCGGGGAGCTGTTTTTT	CATKLGPNTGELFF
-	TRBV28	TRBJ1-2	once	TGTGCCAGCACCCCATCGGACTATGGCTACACCTTC	CASTPSDYGYTF
-	TRBV27	TRBJ1-5	-	TGTGCCAGCAGTTTATATGGTCAGCCCCAGCATTTT	CASSLYGQPQHF
-	TRBV27	TRBJ1-1	-	TGTGCCAGCAGTAAGGAGAACACTGAAGCTTTCTTT	CASSKENTEAFF
-	TRBV13	TRBJ1-2	-	TGTGCCAGCAGCTTAAAAGAAAACTATGGCTACACCTTC	CASSLKENYGYTF
-	TRBV18	TRBJ2-1	-	TGTGCCAGCTCACCACCGGGGACCGAGGATATTGAGCAGTTCTTC	CASSPPGTEDIEQFF
TRBD2	TRBV3-1/TRBV3-2	TRBJ2-7	-	TGTGCCAGCAGCCCAGCTAGCGGGAGCTCCTACGAGCAGTACTTC	CASSPASGSSYEQYF
-	TRBV2	TRBJ1-5	-	TGTGCCAGCAGTGATCACGGTCAGCCCCAGCATTTT	CASSDHGQPQHF
-	TRBV11-3	TRBJ1-2	-	TGTGCCAGCAGCCCACCCGGGAATCCGCGAAGGGGCTACACCTTC	CASSPPGNPRRGYTF
TRBD2	TRBV3-1/TRBV3-2	TRBJ2-1	-	TGTGCCAGCAGCCAAGACTACGGACTAGCGGGGAGAAACCAGTTCTTC	CASSQDYGLAGRNQFF
TRBD1	TRBV10-3	TRBJ1-1	-	TGTGCCATCAGAGGGACAGGGAACACTGAAGCTTTCTTT	CAIRGTGNTEAFF
TRBD1	TRBV28	TRBJ1-2	-	TGTGCCAGCACCGGACAGGCCCCCTATGGCTACACCTTC	CASTGQAPYGYTF
-	TRBV27	TRBJ1-1	-	TGTGCCAGCAGTTTATCCGGATTCGGCACTGAAGCTTTCTTT	CASSLSGFGTEAFF
TRBD2	TRBV6-4	TRBJ2-1	-	TGTGCCAGCAGTCCCACGGGAGGGCCGGAGAATGAGCAGTTCTTC	CASSPTGGPENEQFF
TRBD1	TRBV5-1	TRBJ1-6	-	TGCGCCAGCAGCACCGGGACAGGGGCTTCACCCCTCCACTTT	CASSTGTGASPLHF
TRBD2	TRBV7-9	TRBJ2-3	-	TGTGCCAGCAGCTTTGCTAGCGGGGGGCCTAGCACAGATACGCAGTATTTT	CASSFASGGPSTDTQYF
-	TRBV3-1/TRBV3-2	TRBJ1-3	-	TGTGCCAGCAGCCAAGCCGGACAGGGAAACACCATATATTTT	CASSQAGQGNTIYF
TRBD2	TRBV3-1/TRBV3-2	TRBJ2-3	-	TGTGCCAGCAAGACTAGCGGGAGAGGAGGTACGCAGTATTTT	CASKTSGRGGTQYF
-	TRBV5-1	TRBJ2-1	-	TGCGCCAGCAGCTTGGCCTACGTGGACCGTGAGCAGTTCTTC	CASSLAYVDREQFF
TRBD2	TRBV5-1	TRBJ2-2	-	TGCGCCAGCAGCGGACTAGCGGGAAGTGCCGGGGAGCTGTTTTTT	CASSGLAGSAGELFF
-	TRBV5-6	TRBJ2-2	-	TGTGCCAGCAGCTTTCTAACCGGGGAGCTGTTTTTT	CASSFLTGELFF
-	TRBV29-1	TRBJ1-6	-	TGCAGCGTACGGAAAGGGATGGATTCACCCCTCCACTTT	CSVRKGMDSPLHF
-	TRBV27	TRBJ1-4	-	TGTGCCAGCAGTCCCAGACAGACTATCAATGAAAAACTGTTTTTT	CASSPRQTINEKLFF
TRBD2	TRBV5-1	TRBJ2-5	-	TGCGCCAGCAGCTTGCGGGCGGGGGGCCAAGAGACCCAGTACTTC	CASSLRAGGQETQYF
TRBD2	TRBV7-2	TRBJ2-5	-	TGTGCCAGCAGCTGGCGGACTAGCGGGAGTAGTGAGACCCAGTACTTC	CASSWRTSGSSETQYF
TRBD1	TRBV28	TRBJ1-1	-	TGTGCCAGCAGTTCGGGACAGCTGAACACTGAAGCTTTCTTT	CASSSGQLNTEAFF
-	TRBV6-6	TRBJ1-1	-	TGTGCCAGCAGTTACGATCGGGGGGAAACTTTCTTT	CASSYDRGETFF
-	TRBV3-1/TRBV3-2	TRBJ2-5	-	TGTGCCAGCAGCCCGGACAGATGGTCGCGAGAGACCCAGTACTTC	CASSPDRWSRETQYF
TRBD1	TRBV28	TRBJ1-4	-	TGTGCCAGCAGCTGGGGCCGACAGGGAAGGTTGACTAATGAAAAACTGTTTTTT	CASSWGRQGRLTNEKLFF
TRBD2	TRBV6-2/TRBV6-3	TRBJ2-3	-	TGTGCCAGCAGTTACCAGAAGACGGCGGGAGTGACCCCGGGCACAGATACGCAGTATTTT	CASSYQKTAGVTPGTDTQYF
TRBD1	TRBV5-4	TRBJ1-2	-	TGTGCCAGCAGCGTTAATACAGGGGGCGCAGGGGGCTACACCTTC	CASSVNTGGAGGYTF
-	TRBV7-2	TRBJ2-5	-	TGTGCCAGCAGCCCATACCAAGAGACCCAGTACTTC	CASSPYQETQYF
TRBD2	TRBV2	TRBJ2-1	-	TGTGCCAGCAGTGAACCCCGGGGTAGCGGGATCTACAATGAGCAGTTCTTC	CASSEPRGSGIYNEQFF
-	TRBV5-1	TRBJ1-4	-	TGCGCCAGCAGCTTGGAGAGGACAACTAATGAAAAACTGTTTTTT	CASSLERTTNEKLFF